This T cell receptor beta chain stems from a study of blood T cell repertoires in COVID-19 (dated by TCRdb to the early 2020s). About the study as a whole: The collaborator samples originated in the United States, Italy and Spain and spanned the acute and convalescent phases of COVID-19. The prospective study material was composed of cDNA or gDNA derived from T cells, B-cell-depleted T cells, or PBMCs. The dataset comprised deeply sampled blood TCRbeta repertoires from subjects exposed to, actively infected with, or recovered from COVID-19. The repertoires were released in a freely available public database meant as a resource for research on the immune response to SARS-CoV-2. Samples were obtained from the ongoing ImmuneRACE study (first 160 participants) and from over a thousand subjects provided by 6 global collaborators. The sample metadata nearly always contained a de-identified subject ID, COVID-19 status, age in years and sex. HLA class I and class II types, where available, came from metadata supplied by the sample provider rather than from assay-based typing. Broader findings and caveats from the paper: How much clinical and demographic metadata was included differed by source and by participant, and the metadata was provided uncurated.

The immunoSEQ Assay, a bias-controlled multiplex PCR, was used to amplify TCRbeta CDR3 regions from genomic DNA. The original pipeline was this. Within the assay, amplification of reference gene primers was used to estimate how many nucleated cells each sample contained. Sequence reads were collapsed and filtered to measure the absolute abundance of every unique TCRbeta CDR3 rearrangement. For each sample, productive Simpson clonality was calculated as the square root of Simpson's diversity index across productive rearrangements. What TCRdb holds here is the immuneACCESS table cut down to in-frame rearrangements. Part of the clones is not present; checked against another copy, under half of the missing clones reflect an unresolved V gene, and the others are unexplained. The DNA gave D and trimming, while V, J and clone size come from that table. This sample lists 40,000 to 55,000 clones; around 80% were detected once. Around an eighth of the sample is taken by the ten largest.

A note on this clone: Its antigen is still unknown. Base quality data are lacking; no much larger clone is found one base away.

Whole blood was collected in K2EDTA tubes by collaborating institutions according to the institutions' own protocols. For TCRbeta analysis, collaborators shipped samples in one of three forms: frozen whole blood, isolated PBMCs, or DNA extracted from either of those sample types. CDR1 MGHRA and CDR2 YSYEKL are derived from the germline V gene. The CDR3 sequence holds 18 residues, the cysteine and phenylalanine included. Only CDR3 DNA remains: 54 bases, in frame from the first base. Trimming leaves V shorter by 1 base and J shorter by 4 bases, with the junction holding 11 bases beyond the gene matches.

The chain couples TRBV4-1 to TRBJ2-5; TRBD2 matches 11 bases in the middle. Material: peripheral blood. This receptor was obtained from a human donor in a cohort sampled during active COVID-19. The CDR3 reads CASSQVIVASGRSETQYF. The DNA is TGCGCCAGCAGCCAAGTGATCGTTGCTAGCGGGAGGTCAGAGACCCAGTACTTC.